These 12 T cell receptor beta chains were sequenced from one sample in a study of response to subunit inactivated influenza vaccine. In TCRdb, the RT-PCR reads were re-called with MiXCR into one record per CDR3 protein. Of more than 200,000 distinct CDR3 sequences listed, roughly an eighth are singletons. The sample consisted of non-naive T cells sorted from PBMCs, taken less than 15 days before vaccination. The receptors originated from a man aged 50 to 59 who received an inactivated influenza vaccine.

The J gene is TRBJ2-2, the V gene TRBV5-1; TRBD2 might be the D (5 bases). Trimming took off 3 bases at V and 5 bases at J, with 11 bases between the two ends. Germline CDR1 is SGHRS and CDR2 is YFSETQ. The CDR3 sequence is 14 residues long. The chain's CDR3 is CASSSGMGTGELFF. DNA of the CDR3: TGCGCCAGCAGCTCGGGAATGGGAACCGGGGAGCTGTTTTTT.

This clonotype was seen a few times. The rearrangement joins TRBV29-1 to TRBJ1-1, with D possibly being TRBD1 (6 bases). V gave up 7 bases and J gave up 0 bases, with 9 bases separating them. The CDR3 contains 12 residues. Per germline, CDR1 SQVTM and CDR2 ANQGSEA. The CDR3 reads CSGGQMNTEAFF. CDR3 in DNA: TGCAGCGGTGGACAGATGAACACTGAAGCTTTCTTT.

This clonotype showed up just a few times. The V gene is TRBV20-1, the J gene TRBJ2-7; D may match TRBD1 or TRBD2 (5 bases each). The V end lost 0 bases, the J end lost 9 bases, and 18 bases lay between the germline ends. The length of the CDR3 is 14 residues. From germline, CDR1 is DFQATT and CDR2 SNEGSKA (reference sequence). Here the CDR3 reads CSARDLGTALSQYF. In nucleotides, the CDR3 is TGCAGTGCTAGAGATCTCGGGACGGCACTTTCGCAGTACTTC.

The chain carries TRBV4-1 and TRBJ2-1; the D gene could be TRBD1 or TRBD2 (6 bases each). Trimming left V 4 bases short and J 3 bases short, with 16 bases between. The germline V gene has CDR1 MGHRA and CDR2 YSYEKL. The length of the CDR3 is 16 residues. Written as DNA, the CDR3 is TGCGCCAGCAGCCCGGGAAGGGGGGCCCTCTACAATGAGCAGTTCTTC. Its protein is CASSPGRGALYNEQFF.

This clonotype showed up just a few times. The rearrangement links TRBV12-3 or TRBV12-4 to TRBJ1-5, with no clear D. The length of the CDR3 is 13 residues. V lost 4 bases and J lost 5, with 9 bases in between. CDR3 protein: CASSSHQDQPQHF. CDR3 nucleotides: TGTGCCAGCAGTTCCCACCAGGATCAGCCCCAGCATTTT.

V gene TRBV7-2 combines with J gene TRBJ2-1; D possibly corresponds to TRBD1 (6 bases). Trimming removed 5 bases from V and 6 bases from J, with 14 bases in between. Germline values: CDR1 SGHTA, CDR2 FQGNSA. The CDR3 totals 14 residues. CDR3 region: CASSQVLGANEQFF. For the CDR3, the DNA is TGTGCCAGCAGCCAGGTATTGGGGGCCAATGAGCAGTTCTTC.

This clonotype was found a few times. This chain connects TRBV4-3 to TRBJ1-1; TRBD1 aligns across 9 bases. V was pared by 0 bases and J by 7 bases, with 6 bases of the junction left unmatched. Germline lookup yields CDR1 LGHNA and CDR2 YSLEER. CDR3 size: 15 residues. In DNA form, the CDR3 reads TGCGCCAGCAGCCAAGATGGGACAGGGATTTTTGAAGCTTTCTTT. Translation: CASSQDGTGIFEAFF.

There are many counts of this clonotype. CDR3 DNA sequence: TGTGCCAGCAGTCCTATCCCGGGACAGGGGACTATTACCTACGAGCAGTACTTC. Its protein product is CASSPIPGQGTITYEQYF. The chain employs TRBV6-2 or TRBV6-3 and TRBJ2-7; TRBD1 agrees at 10 bases. The CDR3 covers 18 residues. Trimming removed 5 bases from V and 2 bases from J; junction bases left unmatched: 15. Germline V CDR1 and CDR2: MNHEY, SVGEGT.

Many counts were recorded for this clonotype. V is TRBV9 and J is TRBJ2-1; D remains unclear. V dropped 2 bases and J dropped 4 bases, with 13 bases sitting between them. Germline V gene data show CDR1 as SGDLS and CDR2 as YYNGEE. This CDR3 is built from 15 residues. The CDR3 DNA reads as TGTGCCAGCAGCGTTGGGCTAGACTTATACAATGAGCAGTTCTTC. It yields the protein CASSVGLDLYNEQFF. Filled out from reference TRBV9 and TRBJ2-1, the complete variable domain reads DSGVTQTPKHLITATGQRVTLRCSPRSGDLSVYWYQQSLDQGLQFLIQYYNGEERAKGNILERFSAQQFPDLHSELNLSSLELGDSALYFCASSVGLDLYNEQFFGPGTRLTVL.

The gene calls are TRBV7-2 and TRBJ2-1; 10 bases line up with TRBD1. The V gene end was trimmed by 1 base and the J gene end by 7 bases; junction bases not matched to a gene: 4. Germline CDR1 reads SGHTA; CDR2 reads FQGNSA. The CDR3 consists of 15 residues. The CDR3 here is CASSLVGTGANEQFF. CDR3 bases: TGTGCCAGCAGCTTAGTAGGGACAGGGGCAAATGAGCAGTTCTTC.

This clonotype was observed at least ten times. The chain recombines TRBV5-1 with TRBJ1-1; D not resolved. This CDR3 has 14 residues. Trimming shortened V by 1 base and J by 2 bases, and 9 bases separated the two germline ends. Per germline, CDR1 SGHRS and CDR2 YFSETQ. The CDR3 loop is CASSLIARNTEAFF. The CDR3, as DNA: TGCGCCAGCAGCTTGATTGCCCGAAACACTGAAGCTTTCTTT.

The V gene is TRBV11-1, the J gene TRBJ2-7; 9 bases are shared with TRBD1. Germline loops: CDR1 SGHAT, CDR2 FQDESV (reference sequence). The CDR3 length is 14 residues. V trimming: 9 bases; J trimming: 3 bases; junction bases outside the gene matches: 9. This chain's CDR3 is CARGPWDRDYEQYF. DNA for the CDR3: TGTGCCAGGGGCCCGTGGGACAGGGACTACGAGCAGTACTTC. Full variable domain (remainder filled in from reference TRBV11-1 and TRBJ2-7): EAEVAQSPRYKITEKSQAVAFWCDPISGHATLYWYRQILGQGPELLVQFQDESVVDDSQLPKDRFSAERLKGVDSTLKIQPAELGDSAMYLCARGPWDRDYEQYFGPGTRLTVT.